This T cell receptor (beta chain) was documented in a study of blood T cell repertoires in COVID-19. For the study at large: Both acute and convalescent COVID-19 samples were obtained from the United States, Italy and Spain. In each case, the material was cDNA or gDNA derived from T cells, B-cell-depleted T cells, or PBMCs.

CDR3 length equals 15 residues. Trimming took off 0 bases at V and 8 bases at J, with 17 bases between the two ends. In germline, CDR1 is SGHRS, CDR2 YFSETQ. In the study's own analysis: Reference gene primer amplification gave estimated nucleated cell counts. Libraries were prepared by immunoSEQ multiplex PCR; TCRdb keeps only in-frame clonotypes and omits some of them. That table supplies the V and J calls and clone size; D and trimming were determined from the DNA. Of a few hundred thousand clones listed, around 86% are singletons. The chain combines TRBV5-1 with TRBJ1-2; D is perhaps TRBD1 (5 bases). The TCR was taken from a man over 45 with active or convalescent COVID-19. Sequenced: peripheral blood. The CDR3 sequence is CASSLDPLGTRGYTF. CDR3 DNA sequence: TGCGCCAGCAGCTTGGATCCCCTCGGGACTAGGGGCTACACCTTC.